This T cell receptor beta chain was retrieved from a study of radiation and T cells in renal cell carcinoma. Of note for this clone: Antigen unknown.

Regarding the study as a whole: In blood, top tumor clones expanded by 2 weeks, shrinking by 4.

This sample's time point: blood 4 weeks post-SBRT, at nephrectomy. Treatment described: 15 Gy SBRT to primary tumor, nephrectomy 4 weeks later. Nephrectomy followed 15 Gy stereotactic body radiation by 4 weeks. The method was immunoSEQ multiplex PCR; TCRdb's version includes in-frame clones alone and lacks a portion of them. The sample records roughly 170,000 clones, roughly nine tenths being singletons. The specimen comprised blood, sampled from a patient whose treatment included radiotherapy and nephrectomy. The receptor was isolated from a woman aged 50 to 60 with renal cell carcinoma.

The CDR3 region is CASSLDGGYGYTF. Written as DNA, the CDR3 is TGTGCCAGCAGCTTGGACGGAGGCTATGGCTACACCTTC. V usage is TRBV7-9 and J usage is TRBJ1-2; no clear D gene. The CDR3 has 13 amino acids. The germline V gene has CDR1 SEHNR and CDR2 FQNEAQ (reference sequence). The ends were cut back, 3 bases at V and 4 bases at J, with 9 bases in the middle.